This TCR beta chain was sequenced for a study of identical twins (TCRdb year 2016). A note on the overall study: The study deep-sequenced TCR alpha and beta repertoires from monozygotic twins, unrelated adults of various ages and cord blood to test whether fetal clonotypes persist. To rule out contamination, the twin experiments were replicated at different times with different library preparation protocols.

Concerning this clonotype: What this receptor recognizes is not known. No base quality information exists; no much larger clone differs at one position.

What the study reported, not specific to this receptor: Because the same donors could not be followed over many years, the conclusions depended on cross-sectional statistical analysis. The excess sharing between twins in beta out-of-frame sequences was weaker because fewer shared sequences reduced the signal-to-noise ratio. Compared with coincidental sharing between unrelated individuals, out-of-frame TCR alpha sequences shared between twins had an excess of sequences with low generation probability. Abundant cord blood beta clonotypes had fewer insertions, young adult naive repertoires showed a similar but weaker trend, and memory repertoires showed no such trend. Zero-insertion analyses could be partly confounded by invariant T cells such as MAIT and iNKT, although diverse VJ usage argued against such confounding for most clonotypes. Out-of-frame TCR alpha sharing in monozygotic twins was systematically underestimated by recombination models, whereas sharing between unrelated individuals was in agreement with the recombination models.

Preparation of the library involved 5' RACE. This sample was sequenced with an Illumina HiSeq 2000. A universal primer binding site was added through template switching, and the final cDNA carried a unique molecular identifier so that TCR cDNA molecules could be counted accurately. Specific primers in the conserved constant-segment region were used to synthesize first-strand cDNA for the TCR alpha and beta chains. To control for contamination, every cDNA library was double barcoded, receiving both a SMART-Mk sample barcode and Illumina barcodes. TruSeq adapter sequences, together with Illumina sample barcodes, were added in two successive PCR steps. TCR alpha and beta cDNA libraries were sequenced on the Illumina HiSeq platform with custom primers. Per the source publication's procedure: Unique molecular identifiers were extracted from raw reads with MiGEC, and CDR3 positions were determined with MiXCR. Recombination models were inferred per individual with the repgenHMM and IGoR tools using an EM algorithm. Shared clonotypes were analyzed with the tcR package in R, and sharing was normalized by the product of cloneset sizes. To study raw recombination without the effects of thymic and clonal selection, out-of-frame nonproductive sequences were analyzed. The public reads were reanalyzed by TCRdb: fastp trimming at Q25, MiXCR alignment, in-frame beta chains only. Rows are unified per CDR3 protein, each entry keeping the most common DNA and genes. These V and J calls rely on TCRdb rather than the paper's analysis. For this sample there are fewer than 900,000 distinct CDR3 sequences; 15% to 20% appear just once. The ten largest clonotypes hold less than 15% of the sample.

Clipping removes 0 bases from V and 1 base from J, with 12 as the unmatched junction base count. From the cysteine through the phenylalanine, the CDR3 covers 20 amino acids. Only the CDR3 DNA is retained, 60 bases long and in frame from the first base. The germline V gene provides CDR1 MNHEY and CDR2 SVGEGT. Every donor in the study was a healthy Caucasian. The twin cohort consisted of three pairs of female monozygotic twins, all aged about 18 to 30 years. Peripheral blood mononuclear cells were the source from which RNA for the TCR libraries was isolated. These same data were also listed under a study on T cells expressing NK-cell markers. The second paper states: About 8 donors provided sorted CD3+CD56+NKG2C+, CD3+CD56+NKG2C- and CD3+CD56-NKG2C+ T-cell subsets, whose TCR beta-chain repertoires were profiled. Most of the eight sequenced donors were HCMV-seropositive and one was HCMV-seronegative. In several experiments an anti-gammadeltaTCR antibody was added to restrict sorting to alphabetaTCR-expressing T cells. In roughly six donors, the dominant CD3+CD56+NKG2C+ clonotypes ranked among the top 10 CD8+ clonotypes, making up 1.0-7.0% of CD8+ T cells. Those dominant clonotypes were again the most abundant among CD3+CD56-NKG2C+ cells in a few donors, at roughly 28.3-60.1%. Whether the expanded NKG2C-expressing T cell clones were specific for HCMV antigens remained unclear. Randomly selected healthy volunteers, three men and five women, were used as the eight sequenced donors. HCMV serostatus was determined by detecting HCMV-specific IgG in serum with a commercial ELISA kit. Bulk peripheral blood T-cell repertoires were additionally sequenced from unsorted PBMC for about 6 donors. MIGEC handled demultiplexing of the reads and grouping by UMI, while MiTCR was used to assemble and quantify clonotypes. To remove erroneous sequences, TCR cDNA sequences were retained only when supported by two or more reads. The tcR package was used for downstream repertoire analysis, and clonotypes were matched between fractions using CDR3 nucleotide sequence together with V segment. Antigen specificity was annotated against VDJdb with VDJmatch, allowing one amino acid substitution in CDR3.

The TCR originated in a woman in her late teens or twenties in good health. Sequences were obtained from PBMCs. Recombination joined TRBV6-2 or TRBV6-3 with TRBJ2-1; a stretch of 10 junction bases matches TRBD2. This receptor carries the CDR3 CASSYSVIAGGPSSYNEQFF. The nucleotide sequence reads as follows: TGTGCCAGCAGTTACTCCGTAATAGCGGGAGGACCATCATCCTACAATGAGCAGTTCTTC.